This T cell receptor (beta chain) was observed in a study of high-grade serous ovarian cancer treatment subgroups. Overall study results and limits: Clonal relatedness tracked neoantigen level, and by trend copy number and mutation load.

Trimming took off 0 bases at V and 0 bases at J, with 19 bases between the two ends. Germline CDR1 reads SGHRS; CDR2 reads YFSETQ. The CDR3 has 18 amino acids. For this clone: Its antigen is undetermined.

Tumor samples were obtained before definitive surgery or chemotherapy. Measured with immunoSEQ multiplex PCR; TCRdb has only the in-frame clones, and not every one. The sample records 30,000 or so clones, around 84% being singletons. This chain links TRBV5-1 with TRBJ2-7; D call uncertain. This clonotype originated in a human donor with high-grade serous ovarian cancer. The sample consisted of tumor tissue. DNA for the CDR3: TGCGCCAGCAGCTTGGCCCCCACAGCCTCCAAATACTCCTACGAGCAGTACTTC. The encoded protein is CASSLAPTASKYSYEQYF. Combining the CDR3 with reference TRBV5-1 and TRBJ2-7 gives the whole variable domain KAGVTQTPRYLIKTRGQQVTLSCSPISGHRSVSWYQQTPGQGLQFLFEYFSETQRNKGNFPGRFSGRQFSNSRSEMNVSTLELGDSALYLCASSLAPTASKYSYEQYFGPGTRLTVT.